This TCR beta chain was identified in a study of T cell changes during pregnancy in multiple sclerosis. Germline CDR1 is MDHEN and CDR2 is SYDVKM. This CDR3 is 16 amino acids long. V lost 3 bases and J lost 9; bases outside the gene matches: 12. The method was immunoSEQ multiplex PCR; TCRdb's version includes in-frame clones alone and lacks a portion of them. The table records tens of thousands of clones, approximately 90% of them present only once. The sequences come from peripheral blood, collected before pregnancy. J is TRBJ2-3 and V is TRBV28; 10 bases match TRBD2. The TCR comes from a female donor with multiple sclerosis, enrolled in a pregnancy study. DNA for the CDR3: TGTGCCAGCAGTTTTCTGGGACTAGCGTTTAGAGGGACGCAGTATTTT. The encoded protein is CASSFLGLAFRGTQYF.